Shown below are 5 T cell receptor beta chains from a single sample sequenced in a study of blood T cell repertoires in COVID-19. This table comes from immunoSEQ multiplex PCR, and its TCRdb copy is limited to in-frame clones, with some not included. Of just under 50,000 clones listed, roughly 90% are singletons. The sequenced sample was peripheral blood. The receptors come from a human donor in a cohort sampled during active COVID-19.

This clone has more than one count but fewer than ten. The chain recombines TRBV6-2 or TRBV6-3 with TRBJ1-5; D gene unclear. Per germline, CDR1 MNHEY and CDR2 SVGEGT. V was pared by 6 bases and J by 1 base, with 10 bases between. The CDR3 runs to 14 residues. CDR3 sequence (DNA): TGTGCCAGCAGCCAAATTTTAAGCAATCAGCCCCAGCATTTT. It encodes CASSQILSNQPQHF.

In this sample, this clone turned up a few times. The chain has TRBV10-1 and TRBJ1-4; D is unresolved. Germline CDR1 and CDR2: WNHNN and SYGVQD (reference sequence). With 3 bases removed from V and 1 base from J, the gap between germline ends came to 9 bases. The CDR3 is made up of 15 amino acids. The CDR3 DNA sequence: TGCGCCAGCAGTGACTATCGGGGAACTAATGAAAAACTGTTTTTT. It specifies CASSDYRGTNEKLFF.

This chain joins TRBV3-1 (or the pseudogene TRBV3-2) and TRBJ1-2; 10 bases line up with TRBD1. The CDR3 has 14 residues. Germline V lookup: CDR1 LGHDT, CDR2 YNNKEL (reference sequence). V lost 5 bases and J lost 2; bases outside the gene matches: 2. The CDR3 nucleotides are TGTGCCAGCAGCAGGACAGGGGGGAACTATGGCTACACCTTC. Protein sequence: CASSRTGGNYGYTF.

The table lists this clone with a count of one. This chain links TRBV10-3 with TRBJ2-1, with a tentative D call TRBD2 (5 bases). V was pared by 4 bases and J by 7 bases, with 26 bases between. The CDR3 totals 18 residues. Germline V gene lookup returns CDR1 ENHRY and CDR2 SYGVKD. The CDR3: CAISGPETRAGLGNEQFF. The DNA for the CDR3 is TGTGCCATCAGTGGACCAGAGACACGAGCAGGACTTGGGAATGAGCAGTTCTTC.

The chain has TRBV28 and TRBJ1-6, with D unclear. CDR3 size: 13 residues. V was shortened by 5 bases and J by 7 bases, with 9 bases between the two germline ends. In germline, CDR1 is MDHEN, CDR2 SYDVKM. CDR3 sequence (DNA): TGTGCCAGCAGTGACTCCCTGAATTCACCCCTCCACTTT. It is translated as CASSDSLNSPLHF.